This TCR beta chain was captured by sequencing in a study of metastatic and nonmetastatic thyroid tumors. Turning to the study itself: Repertoires from blood and tumor or nodule tissue of malignant and benign thyroid patients were compared.

Trimming took 4 bases from V and 5 from J; bases not matched to a gene: 7. This CDR3 is 14 amino acids long. Germline CDR1 is LGHNA and CDR2 is YSLEER. Findings and limits, study-wide: Reports indicated that malignant thyroid tumors showed significantly higher TCR beta diversity than benign nodules did, in blood and tumor.

This clone was seen at least ten times. The antigen remains undetermined. The sample holds other DNA sequences that translate to the same CDR3. Study processing details: A classifier for distant metastasis in papillary thyroid cancer was constructed using CDR3 differences observed across clinicopathological groups. TCRdb reprocessed the PCR reads via MiXCR. TCRdb assigned the V and J calls; the authors' analysis was not used. The table lists some 22,000 clones, about 20% of them singletons, with about 12% in the top ten. The entire patient cohort was treatment-naive prior to thyroid surgery. The rearrangement uses TRBV4-3 and TRBJ1-1; 7 nucleotides agree with TRBD1. The sequencing sample was made of tumor tissue. This clonotype originated in a female donor with papillary thyroid cancer or a benign thyroid nodule (not recorded which). Some clones in this sample may be carry-over from other donors' samples. The CDR3 protein is CASSPGAGGTEAFF. In DNA, the CDR3 is TGCGCCAGCAGCCCAGGAGCAGGGGGAACTGAAGCTTTCTTT.